The next 10 T cell receptor beta chains were all read from a single sample in a study of cytomegalovirus exposure and HLA in healthy donors. With 60 Vbeta and 13 Jbeta primers, the PCR was carried out. TCRdb's table, derived via immunoSEQ multiplex PCR, lists solely in-frame clones and lacks some. The repertoire has some 120,000 clones, roughly 80% of them found once; the top ten carry around 4%. Sequencing was performed on PBMCs. The source is a man aged 18 to 30 in good health and CMV-seropositive.

This clone was picked up one time. The chain couples TRBV4-1 to TRBJ2-7; 9 positions match TRBD1. Germline assignment: CDR1 MGHRA and CDR2 YSYEKL. J lost 3 bases, V lost 1 base, and 4 bases had no gene match. The CDR3 is made up of 15 amino acids. The CDR3 loop is CASSQGDREFYEQYF. DNA for the CDR3: TGCGCCAGCAGCCAAGGGGACAGGGAATTCTACGAGCAGTACTTC.

The genes are TRBV7-2 and TRBJ2-1; tentatively, D is TRBD1 (5 bases). V was clipped by 2 bases and J by 9 bases, with 14 bases between them. This CDR3 has 14 amino acids. Germline V gene lookup returns CDR1 SGHTA and CDR2 FQGNSA. The CDR3 DNA follows: TGTGCCAGCAGCTTATCCCCAGGGTTGGTTGAGCAGTTCTTC. This sequence encodes CASSLSPGLVEQFF.

This clone came up a few times. The chain uses TRBV10-3 and TRBJ1-3; 9 bases line up with TRBD1. The V gene's germline CDR1 is ENHRY and CDR2 SYGVKD. The CDR3 loop spans 14 amino acids. J gave up 3 bases and V 6 bases, and 3 bases lay outside the gene matches. The CDR3 coding sequence is TGTGCCATCAGGGGGACAGGGAGTGGAAACACCATATATTTT. Amino acid sequence: CAIRGTGSGNTIYF.

This chain links TRBV6-6 with TRBJ1-5; D is unclear. Germline V gene data show CDR1 as MNHNY and CDR2 as SVGAGI (reference sequence). This CDR3 has 14 residues. V was pared by 6 bases and J by 5 bases, with 14 bases between. The CDR3 DNA reads as TGTGCCAGCAGCCCCCCGGGGTTCGATCAGCCCCAGCATTTT. Translated: CASSPPGFDQPQHF.

The chain couples TRBV15 to TRBJ2-7; 9 bases are shared with TRBD2. The germline V gene has CDR1 LNHNV and CDR2 YYDKDF (reference sequence). Trimming took 5 bases from V and 3 from J; bases not matched to a gene: 14. The CDR3 runs 17 residues. As DNA, the CDR3 is TGTGCCACCAGCGCACGAGGGGCGACTAGCGGACACTACGAGCAGTACTTC. Its protein is CATSARGATSGHYEQYF.

V is TRBV14 and J is TRBJ2-7, with D perhaps matching TRBD1 (5 bases). This CDR3 has 16 residues. Trimming removed 0 bases from V and 4 bases from J, with 16 bases in between. Germline loops: CDR1 SGHDN, CDR2 FVKESK. The CDR3 DNA follows: TGTGCCAGCAGCCAAGATGTGTGGGGCAGCCAATACGAGCAGTACTTC. It translates to CASSQDVWGSQYEQYF.

The J gene is TRBJ2-5, the V gene TRBV7-9; possible D gene TRBD2, 6 bases. The germline V gene has CDR1 SEHNR and CDR2 FQNEAQ (reference sequence). V lost 5 bases to trimming and J lost 6 bases, with 10 bases between them. This CDR3 contains 12 residues. Written as DNA, the CDR3 is TGTGCCAGCAGCGAGGGACTGCAGACCCAGTACTTC. It encodes CASSEGLQTQYF.

The CDR3 DNA reads TGTGCCAGCAGCCGAACTAGCGGGAGGGACAATGAGCAGTTCTTC. Amino acid sequence: CASSRTSGRDNEQFF. The chain is built from TRBV5-4 and TRBJ2-1; 13 nucleotides match TRBD2. This CDR3 has 15 amino acids. The ends lost 4 bases at V and 5 bases at J; junction bases unmatched: 3. Germline loops: CDR1 SGHNT, CDR2 YYREEE (reference sequence).

The CDR3 DNA follows: TGTGCCAGCTCACCACAGGGCCAGGGGGCCTACGAGCAGTACTTC. As protein: CASSPQGQGAYEQYF. V usage is TRBV18 and J usage is TRBJ2-5; 7 nucleotides agree with TRBD1. The end of the DNA is better explained by TRBJ2-7, so the J call may be wrong. Germline loops: CDR1 KGHSH, CDR2 LQKENI. CDR3 length: 15 amino acids.

The rearrangement uses TRBV10-3 and TRBJ2-2; D perhaps matches TRBD1 (6 bases). Trimming pared 6 bases from V and 1 base from J, leaving 12 bases between. The V gene's germline CDR1 is ENHRY and CDR2 SYGVKD. This CDR3 has 15 residues. CDR3 in DNA: TGTGCCATCAGATCCGGGACACAGAACACCGGGGAGCTGTTTTTT. Its protein product is CAIRSGTQNTGELFF.